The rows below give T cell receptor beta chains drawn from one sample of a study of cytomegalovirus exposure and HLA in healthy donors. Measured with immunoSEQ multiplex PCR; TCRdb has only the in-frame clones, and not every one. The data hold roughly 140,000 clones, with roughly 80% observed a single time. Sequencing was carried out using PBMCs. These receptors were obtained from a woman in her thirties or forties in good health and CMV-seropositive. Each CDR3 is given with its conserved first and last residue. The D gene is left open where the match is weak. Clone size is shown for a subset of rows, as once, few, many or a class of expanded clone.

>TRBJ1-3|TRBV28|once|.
CASRETENSGNTIYF
TGTGCCAGCAGGGAGACTGAGAACTCTGGAAACACCATATATTTT
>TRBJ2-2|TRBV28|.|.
CASSNPPHRDTGELFF
TGTGCCAGCTCCAACCCGCCCCACAGGGACACCGGGGAGCTGTTTTTT
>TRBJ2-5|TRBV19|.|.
CASGLQGQWIETQYF
TGTGCCAGCGGCCTCCAGGGACAATGGATAGAGACCCAGTACTTC
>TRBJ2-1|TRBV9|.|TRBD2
CASSITGTSGRGEQFF
TGTGCCAGCAGCATCACCGGGACTAGCGGGAGAGGTGAGCAGTTCTTC
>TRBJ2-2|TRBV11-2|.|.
CASSLLTARAGELFF
TGTGCCAGCAGCTTATTAACCGCGCGAGCCGGGGAGCTGTTTTTT
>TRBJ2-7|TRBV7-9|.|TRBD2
CASSLLPDSSGSYEQYF
TGTGCCAGCAGCCTCCTCCCGGACTCTAGCGGCTCCTACGAGCAGTACTTC
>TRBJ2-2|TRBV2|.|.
CASRGGAGVNTGELFF
TGTGCCAGCAGAGGGGGGGCGGGAGTAAACACCGGGGAGCTGTTTTTT
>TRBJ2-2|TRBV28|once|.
CASSLAGTTYTGELFF
TGTGCCAGCAGTTTGGCGGGGACCACCTACACCGGGGAGCTGTTTTTT
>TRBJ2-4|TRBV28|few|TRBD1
CASRTAGTENLAKNIQYF
TGTGCCAGCAGAACCGCCGGGACAGAAAACTTAGCCAAAAACATTCAGTACTTC
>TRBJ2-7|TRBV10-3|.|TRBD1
CAISEGKGRDRPYEQYF
TGTGCCATCAGTGAAGGCAAGGGCAGGGACAGACCCTACGAGCAGTACTTC
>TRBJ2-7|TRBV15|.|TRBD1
CATSSNRGYEQYF
TGTGCCACCAGCAGCAACAGGGGATACGAGCAGTACTTC
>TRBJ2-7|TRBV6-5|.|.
CASSTYEQYF
TGTGCCAGCAGCACCTACGAGCAGTACTTC
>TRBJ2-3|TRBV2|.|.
CASQVGASTDTQYF
TGTGCCAGCCAGGTTGGGGCTAGCACAGATACGCAGTATTTT
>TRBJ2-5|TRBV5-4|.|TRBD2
CASSLEVSGSGEQYF
TGTGCCAGCAGCTTGGAAGTTAGCGGGAGTGGAGAGCAGTACTTC
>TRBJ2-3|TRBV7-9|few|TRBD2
CASSLLAGWSTDTQYF
TGTGCCAGCAGCTTACTAGCGGGATGGAGCACAGATACGCAGTATTTT
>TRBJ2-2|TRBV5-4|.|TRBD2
CASSFPPQLAGGTNTGELFF
TGTGCCAGCAGCTTCCCCCCGCAACTAGCGGGGGGGACGAACACCGGGGAGCTGTTTTTT
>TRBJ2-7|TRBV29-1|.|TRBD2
CSVRTSYEQYF
TGCAGCGTTCGGACTAGCTACGAGCAGTACTTC
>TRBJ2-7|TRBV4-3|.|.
CASSQDWAGSYEQYF
TGCGCCAGCAGCCAAGATTGGGCAGGGTCCTACGAGCAGTACTTC
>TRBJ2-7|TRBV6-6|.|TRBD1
CASSYIADRGYEQYF
TGTGCCAGCAGTTACATTGCCGACAGGGGCTACGAGCAGTACTTC